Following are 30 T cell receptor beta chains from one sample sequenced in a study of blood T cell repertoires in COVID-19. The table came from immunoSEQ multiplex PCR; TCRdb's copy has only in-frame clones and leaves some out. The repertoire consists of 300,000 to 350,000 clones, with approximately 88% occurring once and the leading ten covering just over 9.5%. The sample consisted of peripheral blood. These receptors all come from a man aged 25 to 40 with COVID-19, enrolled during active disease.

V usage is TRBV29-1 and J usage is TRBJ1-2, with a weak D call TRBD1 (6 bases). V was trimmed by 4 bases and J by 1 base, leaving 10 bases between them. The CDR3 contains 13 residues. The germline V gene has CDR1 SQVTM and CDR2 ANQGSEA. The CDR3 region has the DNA TGCAGCGTTGCCTGGGACATTAACTATGGCTACACCTTC. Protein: CSVAWDINYGYTF.

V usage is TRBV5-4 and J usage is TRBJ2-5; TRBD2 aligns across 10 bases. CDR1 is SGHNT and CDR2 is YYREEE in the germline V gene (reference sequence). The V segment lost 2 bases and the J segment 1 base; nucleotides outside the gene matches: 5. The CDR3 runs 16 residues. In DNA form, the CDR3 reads TGTGCCAGCAGCTTAGGAGCGGGAGGGCGCCAAGAGACCCAGTACTTC. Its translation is CASSLGAGGRQETQYF.

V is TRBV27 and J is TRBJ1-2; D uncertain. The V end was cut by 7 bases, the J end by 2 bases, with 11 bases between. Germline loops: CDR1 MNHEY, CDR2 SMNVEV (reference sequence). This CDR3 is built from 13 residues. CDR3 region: CASTPGPNYGYTF. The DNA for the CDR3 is TGTGCCAGCACCCCGGGTCCAAACTATGGCTACACCTTC.

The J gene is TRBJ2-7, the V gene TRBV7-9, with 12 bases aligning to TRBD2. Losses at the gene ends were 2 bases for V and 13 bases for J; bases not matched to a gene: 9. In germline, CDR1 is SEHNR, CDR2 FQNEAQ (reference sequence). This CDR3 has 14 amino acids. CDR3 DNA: TGTGCCAGCAGCTTATCCGGACTAGCGGGGAGTATATACTTC. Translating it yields CASSLSGLAGSIYF.

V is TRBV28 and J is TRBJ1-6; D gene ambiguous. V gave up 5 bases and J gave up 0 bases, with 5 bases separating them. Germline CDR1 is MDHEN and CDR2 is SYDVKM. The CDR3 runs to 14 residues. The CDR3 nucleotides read TGTGCCAGCAGTCCCAGCTCCTATAATTCACCCCTCCACTTT. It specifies CASSPSSYNSPLHF.

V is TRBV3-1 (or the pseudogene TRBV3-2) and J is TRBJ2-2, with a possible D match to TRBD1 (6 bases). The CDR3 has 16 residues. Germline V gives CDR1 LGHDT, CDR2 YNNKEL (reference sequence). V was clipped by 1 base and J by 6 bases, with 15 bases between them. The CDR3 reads CASSQAARGESGELFF. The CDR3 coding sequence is TGTGCCAGCAGCCAAGCTGCCAGGGGTGAATCCGGGGAGCTGTTTTTT.

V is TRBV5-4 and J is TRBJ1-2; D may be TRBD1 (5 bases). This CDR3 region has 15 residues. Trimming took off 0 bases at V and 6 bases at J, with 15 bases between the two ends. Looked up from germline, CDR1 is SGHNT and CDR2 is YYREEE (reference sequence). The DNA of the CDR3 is TGTGCCAGCAGCTTGGCCGGGGGGGGGAACCATGGCTACACCTTC. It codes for CASSLAGGGNHGYTF.

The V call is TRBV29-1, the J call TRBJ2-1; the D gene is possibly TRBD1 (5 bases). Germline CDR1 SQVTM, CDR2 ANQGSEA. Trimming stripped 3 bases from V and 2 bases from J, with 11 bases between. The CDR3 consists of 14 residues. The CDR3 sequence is CSVDGRDAYNEQFF. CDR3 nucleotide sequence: TGCAGCGTTGATGGCAGGGATGCCTACAATGAGCAGTTCTTC.

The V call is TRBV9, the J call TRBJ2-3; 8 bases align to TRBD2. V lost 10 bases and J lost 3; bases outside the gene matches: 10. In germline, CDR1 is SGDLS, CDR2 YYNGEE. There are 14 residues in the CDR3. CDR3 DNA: TGTGCCTCTACAGCGGGAGTATTAACAGATACGCAGTATTTT. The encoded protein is CASTAGVLTDTQYF.

CDR3 nucleotide sequence: TGTGCCAGCAGCTTATGGCAGGCTAACACTGAAGCTTTCTTT. The encoded protein is CASSLWQANTEAFF. The V call is TRBV7-9, the J call TRBJ1-1; D is ambiguous. V was trimmed by 2 bases and J by 2 bases, leaving 9 bases between them. The CDR3 is made up of 14 amino acids. From germline, CDR1 is SEHNR and CDR2 FQNEAQ (reference sequence).

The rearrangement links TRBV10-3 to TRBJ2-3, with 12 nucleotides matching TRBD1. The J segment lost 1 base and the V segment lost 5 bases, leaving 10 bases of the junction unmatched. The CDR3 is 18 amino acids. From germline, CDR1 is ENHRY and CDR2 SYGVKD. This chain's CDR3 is CAISSRDRGRFGTDTQYF. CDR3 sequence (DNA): TGTGCCATCAGTTCCCGGGACAGGGGGCGGTTTGGCACAGATACGCAGTATTTT.

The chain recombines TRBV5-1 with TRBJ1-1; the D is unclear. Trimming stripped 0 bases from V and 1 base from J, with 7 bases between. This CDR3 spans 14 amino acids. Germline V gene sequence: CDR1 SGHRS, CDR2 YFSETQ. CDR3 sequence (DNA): TGCGCCAGCAGCTTGGAAAGACAGAACACTGAAGCTTTCTTT. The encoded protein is CASSLERQNTEAFF.

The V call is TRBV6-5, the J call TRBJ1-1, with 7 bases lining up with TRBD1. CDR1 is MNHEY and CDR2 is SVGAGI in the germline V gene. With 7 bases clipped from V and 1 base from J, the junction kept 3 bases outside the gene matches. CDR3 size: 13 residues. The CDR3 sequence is CASNQGGNTEAFF. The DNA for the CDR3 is TGTGCCAGCAATCAGGGGGGGAACACTGAAGCTTTCTTT.

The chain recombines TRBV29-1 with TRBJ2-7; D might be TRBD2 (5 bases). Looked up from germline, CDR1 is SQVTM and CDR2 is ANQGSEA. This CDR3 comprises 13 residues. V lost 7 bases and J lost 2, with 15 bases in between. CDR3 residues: CSALSGSTYEQYF. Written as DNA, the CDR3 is TGCAGCGCCCTAAGCGGTTCTACCTACGAGCAGTACTTC.

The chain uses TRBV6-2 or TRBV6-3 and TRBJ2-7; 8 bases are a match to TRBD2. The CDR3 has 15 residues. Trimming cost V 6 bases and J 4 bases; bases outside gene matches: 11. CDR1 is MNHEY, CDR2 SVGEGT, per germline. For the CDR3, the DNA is TGTGCCAGCAGCCCCGGCGGGGGGCGTAGGTACGAGCAGTACTTC. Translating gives CASSPGGGRRYEQYF.

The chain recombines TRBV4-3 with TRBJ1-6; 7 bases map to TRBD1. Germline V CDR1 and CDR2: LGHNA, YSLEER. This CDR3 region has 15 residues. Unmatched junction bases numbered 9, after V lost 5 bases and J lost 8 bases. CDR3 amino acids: CASSARQGNYSPLHF. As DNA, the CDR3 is TGCGCCAGCAGCGCTAGACAGGGAAATTATTCACCCCTCCACTTT.

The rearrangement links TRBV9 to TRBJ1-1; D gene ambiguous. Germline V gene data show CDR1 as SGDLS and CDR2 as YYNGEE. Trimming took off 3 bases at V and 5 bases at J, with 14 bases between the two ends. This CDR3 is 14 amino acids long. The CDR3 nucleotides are TGTGCCAGCAGCGATGTGAGTTTTCGGACTGAAGCTTTCTTT. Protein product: CASSDVSFRTEAFF.

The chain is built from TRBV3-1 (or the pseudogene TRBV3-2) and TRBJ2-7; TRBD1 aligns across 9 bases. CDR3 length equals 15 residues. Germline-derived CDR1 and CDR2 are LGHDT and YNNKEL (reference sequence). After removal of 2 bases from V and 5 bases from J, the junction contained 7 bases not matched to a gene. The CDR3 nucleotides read TGTGCCAGCAGCCAAACGGGACAGGGCTTCGACGAGCAGTACTTC. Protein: CASSQTGQGFDEQYF.

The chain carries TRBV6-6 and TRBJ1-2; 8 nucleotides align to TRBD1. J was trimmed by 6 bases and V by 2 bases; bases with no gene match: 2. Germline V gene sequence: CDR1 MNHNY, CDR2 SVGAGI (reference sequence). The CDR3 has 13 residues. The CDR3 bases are TGTGCCAGCAGTTACCAGGGGGCCCATGGCTACACCTTC. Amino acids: CASSYQGAHGYTF.

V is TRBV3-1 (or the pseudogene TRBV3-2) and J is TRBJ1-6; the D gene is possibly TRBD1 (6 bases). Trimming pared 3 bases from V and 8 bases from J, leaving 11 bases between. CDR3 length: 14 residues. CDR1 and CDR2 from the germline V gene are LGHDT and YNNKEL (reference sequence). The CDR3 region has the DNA TGTGCCAGCAGCCAGAGGGGGGGGGATTCACCCCTCCACTTT. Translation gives CASSQRGGDSPLHF.

CDR3 sequence (DNA): TGTGCCAGCTCCCAGACTCGGAGACAGGGGGCAGGTGAGCAGTTCTTC. Translation gives CASSQTRRQGAGEQFF. V and J are TRBV18 and TRBJ2-1; 10 bases fit TRBD1. This CDR3 contains 16 residues. V was pared by 6 bases and J by 9 bases, with 14 bases of the junction left unmatched. The germline CDR1 and CDR2 sequences are KGHSH and LQKENI.

The CDR3 nucleotides are TGTGCCAGCAGTAACCCAGGGGGTTTCTATGGCTACACCTTC. This codes for CASSNPGGFYGYTF. The chain combines TRBV6-2 or TRBV6-3 with TRBJ1-2, with 7 nucleotides matching TRBD1. There are 14 residues in the CDR3. The junction had 7 bases not matched to a gene; V was cut back by 5 bases and J by 4 bases. The germline V gene has CDR1 MNHEY and CDR2 SVGEGT.

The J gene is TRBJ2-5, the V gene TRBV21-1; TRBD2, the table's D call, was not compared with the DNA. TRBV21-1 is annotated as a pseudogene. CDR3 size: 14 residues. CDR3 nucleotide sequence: TGTGCCAGCTTTAGACGGGGGGGTAGAGAGACCCAGTACTTC. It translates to CASFRRGGRETQYF.

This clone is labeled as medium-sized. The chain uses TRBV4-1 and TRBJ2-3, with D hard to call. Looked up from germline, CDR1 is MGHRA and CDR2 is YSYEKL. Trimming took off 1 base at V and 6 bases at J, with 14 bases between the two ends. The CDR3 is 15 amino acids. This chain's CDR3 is CASSQGPANRDTQYF. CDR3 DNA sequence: TGCGCCAGCAGCCAAGGGCCAGCGAACCGGGATACGCAGTATTTT.

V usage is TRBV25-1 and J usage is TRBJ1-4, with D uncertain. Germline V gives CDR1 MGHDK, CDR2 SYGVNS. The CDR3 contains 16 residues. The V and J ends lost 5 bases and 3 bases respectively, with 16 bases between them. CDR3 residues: CASSIAPKVANEKLFF. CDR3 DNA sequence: TGTGCCAGCAGTATAGCCCCGAAGGTAGCTAATGAAAAACTGTTTTTT.

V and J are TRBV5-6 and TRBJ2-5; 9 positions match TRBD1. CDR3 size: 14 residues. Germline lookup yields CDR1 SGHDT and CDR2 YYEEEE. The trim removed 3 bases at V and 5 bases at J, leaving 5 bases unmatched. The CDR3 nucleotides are TGTGCCAGCAGCTACAGGGGGCTGAGGGAGACCCAGTACTTC. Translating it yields CASSYRGLRETQYF.

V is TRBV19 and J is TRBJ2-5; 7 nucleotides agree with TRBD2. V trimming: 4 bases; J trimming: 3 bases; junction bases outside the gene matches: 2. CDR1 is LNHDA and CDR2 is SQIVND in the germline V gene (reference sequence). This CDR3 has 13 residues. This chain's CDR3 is CASSRSGKETQYF. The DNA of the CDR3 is TGTGCCAGTAGTAGAAGCGGGAAAGAGACCCAGTACTTC.

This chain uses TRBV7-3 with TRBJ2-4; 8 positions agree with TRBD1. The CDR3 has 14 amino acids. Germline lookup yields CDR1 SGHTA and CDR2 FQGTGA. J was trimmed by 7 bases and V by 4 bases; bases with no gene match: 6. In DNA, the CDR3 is TGTGCCAGCAGCTCAACAGGGGGTAGCAACATTCAGTACTTC. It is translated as CASSSTGGSNIQYF.

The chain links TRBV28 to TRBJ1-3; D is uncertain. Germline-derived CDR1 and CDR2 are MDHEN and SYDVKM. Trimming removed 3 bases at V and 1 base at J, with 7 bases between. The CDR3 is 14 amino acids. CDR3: CASSFSVSGNTIYF. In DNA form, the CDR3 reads TGTGCCAGCAGTTTCTCGGTATCTGGAAACACCATATATTTT.

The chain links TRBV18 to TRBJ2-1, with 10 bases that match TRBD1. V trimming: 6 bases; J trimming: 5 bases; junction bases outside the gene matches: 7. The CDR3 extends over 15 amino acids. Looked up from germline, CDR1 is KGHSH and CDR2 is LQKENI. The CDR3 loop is CASSPGQGVNNEQFF. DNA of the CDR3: TGTGCCAGCTCTCCTGGACAGGGGGTAAACAATGAGCAGTTCTTC. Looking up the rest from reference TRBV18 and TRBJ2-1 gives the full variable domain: NAGVMQNPRHLVRRRGQEARLRCSPMKGHSHVYWYRQLPEEGLKFMVYLQKENIIDESGMPKERFSAEFPKEGPSILRIQQVVRGDSAAYFCASSPGQGVNNEQFFGPGTRLTVL.